This T cell receptor beta chain was retrieved from a study of T-cell reconstitution after alpha-beta-depleted transplantation in children. Concerning this clonotype: Its antigen is not identified. With a much larger clone just one base away, this may be a read error.

Regarding the study as a whole: Certain patients had high TCRbeta diversity at day 60, and it came from recipient T cells and thymic progenitors that survived. There were reportedly several hundred expanded graft clones from which alpha-beta T cells came about two months after transplant. T-cell counts and diversity were attributed mostly to newly produced T cells one year after transplant.

The CDR3 has 14 amino acids. Germline lookup yields CDR1 SEHNR and CDR2 FQNEAQ (reference sequence). The authors prepared the TCRbeta library with unique molecular identifiers. One entry per CDR3 protein, called by TCRdb with MiXCR from the PCR reads. The data show around 440,000 distinct CDR3 sequences, about a sixth seen once. The chain couples TRBV7-9 to TRBJ2-1; 9 bases match TRBD2. The material was PBMCs, mostly from graft donor cells, obtained 360 days after TCRalphabeta/CD19-depleted stem cell transplant. This sequence originates from a boy less than two years old who had a stem cell transplant for Wiskott-Aldrich syndrome, so the T cells may come from the graft donor. The CDR3 DNA reads as TGTGCCAGCAGCCTAGCGGGGTTCTACAATGAGCAGTCCTTC. Translating gives CASSLAGFYNEQSF.